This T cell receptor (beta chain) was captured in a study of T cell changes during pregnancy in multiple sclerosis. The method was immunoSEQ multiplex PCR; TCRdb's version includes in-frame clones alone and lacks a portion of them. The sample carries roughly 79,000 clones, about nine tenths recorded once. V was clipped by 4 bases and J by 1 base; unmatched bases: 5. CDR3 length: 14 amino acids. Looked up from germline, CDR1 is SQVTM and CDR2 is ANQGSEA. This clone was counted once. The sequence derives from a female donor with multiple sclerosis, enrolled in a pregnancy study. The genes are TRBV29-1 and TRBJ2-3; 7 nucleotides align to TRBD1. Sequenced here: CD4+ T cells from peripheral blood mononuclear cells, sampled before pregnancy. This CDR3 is CSVADRDGTDTQYF. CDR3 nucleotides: TGCAGCGTTGCCGACAGGGACGGCACAGATACGCAGTATTTT.